These 19 T cell receptor beta chains share one sample of origin, sequenced in a study of PD-L1 blockade in urothelial cancer. Sequenced by immunoSEQ multiplex PCR; TCRdb stores in-frame clones only, minus some. The sample shows around 66,000 clones, over 75% of them seen only once. Time point here: pretreatment peripheral blood. This specimen consisted of PBMCs, obtained around atezolizumab (anti-PD-L1) treatment. The receptor set was obtained from a man in his 70s with urothelial cancer.

The CDR3 DNA follows: TGTGCCAGCAGCTTAGGGAGGAGGGTAAGCAATGAGCAGTTCTTC. It translates to CASSLGRRVSNEQFF. The chain is built from TRBV7-8 and TRBJ2-1, with D maybe TRBD2 (6 bases). CDR1 and CDR2 from the germline V gene are SGHVS and FQNEAQ. Trimming cost V 1 base and J 6 bases, with 13 bases left between them. This CDR3 has 15 residues.

This clone was seen only a few times. The chain uses TRBV5-1 and TRBJ2-3; tentative D call: TRBD1 (5 bases). Trimming took 5 bases from V and 0 from J, leaving 13 bases between them. Germline-derived CDR1 and CDR2 are SGHRS and YFSETQ. The CDR3 runs to 15 residues. DNA for the CDR3: TGCGCCAGCAGTAAGTCAGGGCCTAGCACAGATACGCAGTATTTT. It yields the protein CASSKSGPSTDTQYF.

This clone was seen a few times. The chain has TRBV28 and TRBJ1-5, with 9 bases lining up with TRBD1. Germline V CDR1 and CDR2: MDHEN, SYDVKM. Trimming cost V 0 bases and J 5 bases; bases outside gene matches: 8. This CDR3 contains 17 residues. CDR3 DNA sequence: TGTGCCAGCAGTTTATGGGACTTGACAGGGGGAGATCAGCCCCAGCATTTT. Amino acids: CASSLWDLTGGDQPQHF.

The chain recombines TRBV28 with TRBJ2-1, with D possibly TRBD2 on 5 matching bases. The CDR3 runs 12 residues. Germline loops: CDR1 MDHEN, CDR2 SYDVKM. The CDR3, as DNA: TGTGCAACAGCGGTACCTCGCAATGAGCAGTTCTTC. Translation: CATAVPRNEQFF.

The CDR3, as DNA: TGTGCCAGCAGCTTAAGCGGGGTCTCTGGTGAGCAGTACTTC. Its translation: CASSLSGVSGEQYF. The rearrangement links TRBV7-2 to TRBJ2-7; 7 nucleotides agree with TRBD2. Germline V gene data show CDR1 as SGHTA and CDR2 as FQGNSA. The CDR3 runs 14 residues. V dropped 2 bases and J dropped 7; count of bases not matched to a gene: 8.

The CDR3 protein is CASSGIAGGGTGELFF. The CDR3 bases are TGTGCCAGCAGTGGAATAGCGGGAGGGGGCACCGGGGAGCTGTTTTTT. The chain uses TRBV2 and TRBJ2-2; 11 bases are a match to TRBD2. This CDR3 is built from 16 residues. Germline V CDR1 and CDR2: SNHLY, FYNNEI. The junction had 5 bases not matched to a gene; V was cut back by 4 bases and J by 4 bases.

This sequence joins TRBV6-6 and TRBJ2-5, with 9 bases aligning to TRBD2. J was trimmed by 3 bases and V by 0 bases; bases with no gene match: 5. This CDR3 comprises 16 residues. Germline V gives CDR1 MNHNY, CDR2 SVGAGI (reference sequence). CDR3 nucleotide sequence: TGTGCCAGCAGTTACTCGGCGGGAGGGGAGGAAGAGACCCAGTACTTC. It codes for CASSYSAGGEEETQYF.

V gene TRBV6-5 combines with J gene TRBJ2-7, with no clear D. The CDR3 covers 14 residues. V was pared by 8 bases and J by 0 bases, with 14 bases between. Germline CDR1 and CDR2: MNHEY and SVGAGI. CDR3: CASAISQSSYEQYF. CDR3 bases: TGTGCCAGCGCTATAAGCCAAAGCTCCTACGAGCAGTACTTC.

Only a few counts were recorded for this clone. This chain uses TRBV28 with TRBJ2-1; D not certain. This CDR3 region has 13 residues. Per the germline V gene, CDR1 is MDHEN and CDR2 is SYDVKM. The V and J ends lost 2 bases and 12 bases respectively, with 14 bases between them. CDR3 region: CASSLEVSTAQFF. CDR3 DNA sequence: TGTGCCAGCAGTTTAGAGGTCTCAACGGCGCAGTTCTTC.

On this clone: The sample holds other DNA sequences that translate to the same CDR3. V usage is TRBV27 and J usage is TRBJ2-1; 8 bases fit TRBD2. With V trimmed by 2 bases and J by 4 bases, 4 bases remained unmatched. Germline V gene lookup returns CDR1 MNHEY and CDR2 SMNVEV (reference sequence). This CDR3 has 15 residues. CDR3 residues: CASSLAGGPYNEQFF. The CDR3 region has the DNA TGTGCCAGCAGTTTAGCGGGAGGACCTTACAATGAGCAGTTCTTC.

This clone was counted once. The rearrangement uses TRBV7-8 and TRBJ2-2; TRBD2 matches 11 bases. V lost 1 base, J lost 5 bases, and 3 bases stayed unmatched. The germline CDR1 and CDR2 sequences are SGHVS and FQNEAQ. The CDR3 is made up of 16 amino acids. This CDR3 reads CASSLGLAGGTGELFF. The DNA of the CDR3 is TGTGCCAGCAGCTTAGGGCTAGCGGGAGGTACCGGGGAGCTGTTTTTT.

The genes are TRBV28 and TRBJ1-5; a weak D match, TRBD1 (6 bases). Trimming removed 1 base at V and 2 bases at J, with 9 bases between. The CDR3 contains 15 residues. The V gene's germline CDR1 is MDHEN and CDR2 SYDVKM. The CDR3 coding sequence is TGTGCCAGCAGTTTATCCAGGGGCGGCAATCAGCCCCAGCATTTT. Protein: CASSLSRGGNQPQHF.

V usage is TRBV4-2 and J usage is TRBJ1-1, with TRBD1 matching over 7 bases. Germline CDR1 reads LGHNA; CDR2 reads YNFKEQ. The CDR3 contains 15 residues. After removal of 4 bases from V and 0 bases from J, the junction contained 5 bases not matched to a gene. The CDR3 region has the DNA TGTGCCAGCAGCCCCCGGGACAGCTTGAACACTGAAGCTTTCTTT. Translated: CASSPRDSLNTEAFF.

The genes are TRBV7-9 and TRBJ2-1; D possibly corresponds to TRBD1 (5 bases). Per the germline V gene, CDR1 is SEHNR and CDR2 is FQNEAQ (reference sequence). The CDR3 runs to 11 residues. The V end lost 7 bases, the J end lost 6 bases, and 7 bases lay between the germline ends. The CDR3 DNA follows: TGTGCCAGCAAAGGGGTCAATGAGCAGTTCTTC. This encodes CASKGVNEQFF.

The CDR3 nucleotides read TGCGCCAGCAGCCAAGGCCGAGGACTAGCGGGAATTGAGCAGTTCTTC. It codes for CASSQGRGLAGIEQFF. The chain couples TRBV4-3 to TRBJ2-1, with 12 bases lining up with TRBD2. The CDR3 consists of 16 residues. Unmatched junction bases numbered 7, after V lost 1 base and J lost 9 bases. The germline V gene encodes CDR1 LGHNA and CDR2 YSLEER.

The rearrangement uses TRBV27 and TRBJ2-3; D remains ambiguous. CDR3 length: 12 amino acids. V was clipped by 5 bases and J by 6 bases, with 9 bases between them. Germline V gene sequence: CDR1 MNHEY, CDR2 SMNVEV (reference sequence). In DNA form, the CDR3 reads TGTGCCAGCAGTCCTACCCGCGATACGCAGTATTTT. Protein: CASSPTRDTQYF.

In this sample, this clone turned up once. The rearrangement links TRBV6-5 to TRBJ2-3; TRBD2 matches at 8 bases. V was pared by 7 bases and J by 3 bases, with 9 bases of the junction left unmatched. The V gene's germline CDR1 is MNHEY and CDR2 SVGAGI. The CDR3 has 15 amino acids. This CDR3 is CASTGGAGLTDTQYF. CDR3 nucleotides: TGTGCCAGCACGGGGGGGGCGGGCTTAACAGATACGCAGTATTTT.

V and J are TRBV30 and TRBJ2-1, with D hard to call. CDR1 is GTSNPN and CDR2 is SVGIG in the germline V gene (reference sequence). Trimming pared 5 bases from V and 3 bases from J, leaving 20 bases between. The CDR3 has 16 amino acids. The CDR3 loop is CAWPSKKTGCYNEQFF. CDR3 DNA sequence: TGTGCCTGGCCTTCTAAGAAGACTGGATGCTACAATGAGCAGTTCTTC.

V gene TRBV6-5 combines with J gene TRBJ2-7, with D hard to call. Germline lookup yields CDR1 MNHEY and CDR2 SVGAGI. Trimming pared 0 bases from V and 1 base from J, leaving 7 bases between. The CDR3 contains 14 residues. The CDR3 reads CASSYSSLSYEQYF. The CDR3 nucleotides read TGTGCCAGCAGTTACTCGTCGTTGTCCTACGAGCAGTACTTC.